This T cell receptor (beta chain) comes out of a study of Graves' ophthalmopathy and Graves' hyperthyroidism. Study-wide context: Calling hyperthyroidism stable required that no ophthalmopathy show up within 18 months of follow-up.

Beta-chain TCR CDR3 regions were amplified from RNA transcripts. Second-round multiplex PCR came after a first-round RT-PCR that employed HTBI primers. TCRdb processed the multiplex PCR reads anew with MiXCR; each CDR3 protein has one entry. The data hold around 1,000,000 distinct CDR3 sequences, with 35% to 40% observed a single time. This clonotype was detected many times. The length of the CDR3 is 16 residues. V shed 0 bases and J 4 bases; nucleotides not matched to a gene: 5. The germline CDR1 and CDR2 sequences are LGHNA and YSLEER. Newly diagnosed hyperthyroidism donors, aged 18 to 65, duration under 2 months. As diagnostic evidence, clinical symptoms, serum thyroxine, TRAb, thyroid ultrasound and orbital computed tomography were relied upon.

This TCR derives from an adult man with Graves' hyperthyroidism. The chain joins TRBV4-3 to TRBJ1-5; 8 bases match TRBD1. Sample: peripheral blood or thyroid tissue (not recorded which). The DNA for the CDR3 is TGCGCCAGCAGCCAAGATGTCAGGGGGCCTAATCAGCCCCAGCATTTT. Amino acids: CASSQDVRGPNQPQHF.